Below, one T cell receptor (beta chain) is given with its context. The target antigen is unknown. The germline V gene has CDR1 SQVTM and CDR2 ANQGSEA. Trimming removed 4 bases at V and 0 bases at J, with 25 bases between. CDR3 size: 19 residues. This record comes from a study of identical twins. From the 5' RACE reads, TCRdb called clonotypes with MiXCR, one entry per CDR3 protein. This table holds about 570,000 distinct CDR3 sequences, nearly 10% found once. Overall study findings and caveats: Conclusions leaned on cross-sectional statistical analysis and did not track the same donors over time.

Healthy Caucasian individuals made up all the donors. The sample was also reused in another study, on yellow fever vaccine responses in identical twins.

This chain links TRBV29-1 with TRBJ2-1; TRBD1 might be the D (6 bases). What was sequenced was PBMCs. The origin of this receptor is a woman between 18 and 30 years old in good health. This chain's CDR3 is CSVVSTSGQTLSSYNEQFF. DNA for the CDR3: TGCAGCGTTGTGTCCACATCCGGACAGACACTAAGCTCCTACAATGAGCAGTTCTTC.